Following are 26 T cell receptor beta chains from one sample sequenced in a study of cytomegalovirus exposure and HLA in healthy donors. This PCR relied on a set of 60 Vbeta primers and 13 Jbeta primers. Some clones are missing from TCRdb's copy, which holds only in-frame ones; the method was immunoSEQ multiplex PCR. The sample holds about 140,000 clones, 70% to 85% seen once. The material sequenced was PBMCs. These receptors originate from a man aged 25 to 40 in good health and CMV-seropositive.

This chain connects TRBV19 to TRBJ2-2, with a tentative D call TRBD1 (6 bases). The CDR3 loop spans 17 amino acids. V lost 7 bases and J lost 8, with 26 bases in between. Germline V gives CDR1 LNHDA, CDR2 SQIVND (reference sequence). The CDR3 loop is CASKLKPGHGKSGELFF. Here the CDR3 DNA reads TGTGCCAGTAAACTAAAGCCGGGACACGGGAAATCGGGGGAGCTGTTTTTT.

This clone was observed once. This rearrangement joins TRBV4-2 to TRBJ2-3; 9 nucleotides line up with TRBD2. CDR1 and CDR2 (germline): LGHNA, YNFKEQ. V lost 1 base, J lost 8 bases, and 4 bases stayed unmatched. The CDR3 is made up of 14 amino acids. CDR3 bases: TGTGCCAGCAGCCAAGGTAGCGGGGGCCCTACGCAGTATTTT. Its translation is CASSQGSGGPTQYF.

A single count supports this clone. Here the CDR3 reads CASSLVRGNQPQHF. The CDR3 DNA is TGTGCCAGCAGTTTAGTCAGGGGCAATCAGCCCCAGCATTTT. The chain combines TRBV28 with TRBJ1-5, with D possibly being TRBD1 (5 bases). V lost 2 bases to trimming and J lost 2 bases, with 7 bases between them. The CDR3 totals 14 residues. Germline V CDR1 and CDR2: MDHEN, SYDVKM.

The CDR3 is CASSAATSSGTGELFF. For the CDR3, the DNA is TGTGCCAGCAGCGCTGCGACTAGCTCGGGCACCGGGGAGCTGTTTTTT. This chain uses TRBV28 with TRBJ2-2; 7 bases fit TRBD2. Unmatched junction bases numbered 11, after V lost 6 bases and J lost 4 bases. The CDR3 extends over 16 amino acids. The germline CDR1 and CDR2 sequences are MDHEN and SYDVKM.

The chain carries TRBV7-8 and TRBJ1-5, with unresolved D. From germline, CDR1 is SGHVS and CDR2 FQNEAQ. V was cut by 1 base and J by 4 bases, with 11 bases left in between. The CDR3 covers 15 residues. CDR3 protein: CASSLVVGDNQPQHF. Written as DNA, the CDR3 is TGTGCCAGCAGCTTAGTTGTCGGGGATAATCAGCCCCAGCATTTT. The full variable domain, its missing parts supplied by reference TRBV7-8 and TRBJ1-5, is GAGVSQSPRYKVAKRGQDVALRCDPISGHVSLFWYQQALGQGPEFLTYFQNEAQLDKSGLPSDRFFAERPEGSVSTLKIQRTQQEDSAVYLCASSLVVGDNQPQHFGDGTRLSIL.

This clone appeared once. This chain connects TRBV30 to TRBJ2-3, with 9 bases identical to TRBD1. The CDR3 runs 17 residues. Per germline, CDR1 GTSNPN and CDR2 SVGIG (reference sequence). V dropped 0 bases and J dropped 6; count of bases not matched to a gene: 13. CDR3 DNA sequence: TGTGCCTGGAGTGTACCCAGACAGGGGGTATGGTTGGATACGCAGTATTTT. Its translation is CAWSVPRQGVWLDTQYF.

The V call is TRBV11-2, the J call TRBJ1-5; tentatively, D is TRBD1 (5 bases). The V end was cut by 3 bases, the J end by 3 bases, with 9 bases between. The CDR3 loop spans 14 amino acids. The germline V gene has CDR1 SGHAT and CDR2 FQNNGV. The CDR3 is CASSLRGINQPQHF. The DNA for the CDR3 is TGTGCCAGCAGCTTGCGGGGGATCAATCAGCCCCAGCATTTT.

The CDR3 sequence: CASSLTRRHEQYF. CDR3 nucleotides: TGTGCCAGCAGTTTAACTAGAAGGCACGAGCAGTACTTC. The rearrangement links TRBV27 to TRBJ2-7; a possible D gene is TRBD2 (5 bases). Germline V gene sequence: CDR1 MNHEY, CDR2 SMNVEV (reference sequence). V gave up 2 bases and J gave up 5 bases, with 10 bases separating them. The CDR3 loop spans 13 amino acids.

This clone was picked up a small number of times. This chain joins TRBV5-5 and TRBJ1-2; 7 bases are shared with TRBD1. V lost 4 bases and J lost 11; bases outside the gene matches: 14. The CDR3 runs 14 residues. CDR1 SGHKS and CDR2 YYEKEE come from the germline V gene (reference sequence). This chain's CDR3 is CASSPNPGQPLYTF. CDR3 sequence (DNA): TGTGCCAGCAGCCCTAACCCGGGACAGCCTTTGTACACCTTC.

The chain employs TRBV7-9 and TRBJ2-2, with 8 bases lining up with TRBD1. The junction had 4 bases not matched to a gene; V was cut back by 6 bases and J by 4 bases. The CDR3 consists of 14 residues. In germline, CDR1 is SEHNR, CDR2 FQNEAQ (reference sequence). CDR3 in amino acids: CASSMTGVTGELFF. The CDR3 DNA reads as TGTGCCAGCAGTATGACAGGGGTCACCGGGGAGCTGTTTTTT.

The chain recombines TRBV10-1 with TRBJ2-4; D is possibly TRBD1 (6 bases). Trimming pared 5 bases from V and 3 bases from J, leaving 20 bases between. The CDR3 is 17 amino acids. The germline CDR1 and CDR2 sequences are WNHNN and SYGVQD (reference sequence). The CDR3 DNA follows: TGCGCCAGCAGTCCTAACAGGGAACTCCCGGGCAAAAACATTCAGTACTTC. Its protein product is CASSPNRELPGKNIQYF.

This chain connects TRBV5-6 to TRBJ2-7; D call uncertain. Germline CDR1 is SGHDT and CDR2 is YYEEEE. This CDR3 is 13 amino acids long. With 4 bases removed from V and 6 bases from J, the gap between germline ends came to 14 bases. The CDR3 sequence: CASSGVKTGEQYF. The CDR3 DNA reads as TGTGCCAGCAGCGGCGTGAAAACGGGCGAGCAGTACTTC.

The chain combines TRBV7-2 with TRBJ2-1; TRBD2 agrees at 11 bases. The CDR3 covers 14 residues. Unmatched junction bases numbered 1, after V lost 8 bases and J lost 1 base. Germline values: CDR1 SGHTA, CDR2 FQGNSA. The CDR3 bases are TGTGCCAGCCGACTAGCGGGGTCCTACAATGAGCAGTTCTTC. Encoded protein: CASRLAGSYNEQFF.

CDR3 region: CASSPHAQANSNQPQHF. CDR3 DNA: TGTGCCAGCAGCCCCCACGCCCAGGCAAATAGCAATCAGCCCCAGCATTTT. This chain links TRBV9 with TRBJ1-5; D remains unclear. V lost 4 bases to trimming and J lost 0 bases, with 17 bases between them. Per germline, CDR1 SGDLS and CDR2 YYNGEE. CDR3 length: 17 amino acids. Based on the CDR3 plus reference TRBV9 and TRBJ1-5, the full variable domain is DSGVTQTPKHLITATGQRVTLRCSPRSGDLSVYWYQQSLDQGLQFLIQYYNGEERAKGNILERFSAQQFPDLHSELNLSSLELGDSALYFCASSPHAQANSNQPQHFGDGTRLSIL.

This clone was observed once. The CDR3, as DNA: TGTGCCAGCAGACCGGGACAGGGGGCCTTTGGCTACACCTTC. It is translated as CASRPGQGAFGYTF. The rearrangement links TRBV5-4 to TRBJ1-2; 12 bases are shared with TRBD1. The CDR3 consists of 14 residues. Losses at the gene ends were 5 bases for V and 7 bases for J; bases not matched to a gene: 6. The germline V gene has CDR1 SGHNT and CDR2 YYREEE (reference sequence).

The chain has TRBV7-6 and TRBJ2-7, with 9 bases identical to TRBD2. Germline assignment: CDR1 SGHVS and CDR2 FNYEAQ. Trimming removed 4 bases from V and 9 bases from J; junction bases left unmatched: 13. This CDR3 has 15 residues. CDR3 loop: CASSWTDSGGTGQYF. The CDR3 DNA sequence: TGTGCCAGCAGCTGGACTGACAGCGGGGGGACGGGGCAGTACTTC.

V gene TRBV7-3 combines with J gene TRBJ1-5; 7 bases match TRBD1. V was clipped by 8 bases and J by 0 bases; unmatched bases: 16. The germline V gene has CDR1 SGHTA and CDR2 FQGTGA. The CDR3 loop spans 18 amino acids. The CDR3 reads CASLRGRGLTSSNQPQHF. As DNA, the CDR3 is TGTGCCAGCCTCAGGGGCAGGGGGTTAACAAGTAGCAATCAGCCCCAGCATTTT.

The J gene is TRBJ1-4, the V gene TRBV28, with D perhaps TRBD1 (5 bases). The germline V gene has CDR1 MDHEN and CDR2 SYDVKM. The CDR3 spans 13 residues. V was clipped by 8 bases and J by 5 bases, with 12 bases between them. The DNA of the CDR3 is TGTGCCAGCTGGGGGAGGGGAAATGAAAAACTGTTTTTT. Its translation: CASWGRGNEKLFF.

The chain joins TRBV5-1 to TRBJ1-1; 9 nucleotides align to TRBD1. This CDR3 contains 15 residues. The germline CDR1 and CDR2 sequences are SGHRS and YFSETQ. Germline trimming cut 2 bases from V and 0 bases from J; bases unmatched to any gene: 2. The CDR3 nucleotides are TGCGCCAGCAGCTTAGGACAGGGGATGAACACTGAAGCTTTCTTT. Translated: CASSLGQGMNTEAFF.

The gene calls are TRBV10-2 and TRBJ2-2; 9 bases line up with TRBD2. CDR1 is WSHSY, CDR2 SAAADI, per germline. There are 18 residues in the CDR3. Trimming at V came to 1 base and at J to 3 bases, leaving 9 bases not matched to a gene. In DNA form, the CDR3 reads TGCGCCAGCAGTGAGTTTCCCCTTAGCGGGGGTCACACCGGGGAGCTGTTTTTT. It codes for CASSEFPLSGGHTGELFF.

The chain is built from TRBV29-1 and TRBJ2-1; the D gene is possibly TRBD2 (6 bases). Trimming took off 4 bases at V and 1 base at J, with 11 bases between the two ends. The V gene's germline CDR1 is SQVTM and CDR2 ANQGSEA. The CDR3 has 14 amino acids. For the CDR3, the DNA is TGCAGCGTTGCCGTCGGGGGTTCCTACAATGAGCAGTTCTTC. The encoded protein is CSVAVGGSYNEQFF.

This clone occurred a few times. The chain combines TRBV7-9 with TRBJ1-3; unclear D gene. The CDR3 spans 14 residues. The V end lost 7 bases, the J end lost 1 base, and 11 bases lay between the germline ends. In germline, CDR1 is SEHNR, CDR2 FQNEAQ (reference sequence). CDR3 bases: TGTGCCAGCACCTTTGTCCGGTCTGGAAACACCATATATTTT. Encoded protein: CASTFVRSGNTIYF.

The V call is TRBV5-5, the J call TRBJ2-7, with TRBD2 matching 11 bases. The CDR3 is 17 residues long. The V gene's germline CDR1 is SGHKS and CDR2 YYEKEE (reference sequence). V shed 1 base and J 2 bases; nucleotides not matched to a gene: 8. The CDR3 DNA reads as TGTGCCAGCAGCTTGCCGCTGGGACTAGCGGACACCTACGAGCAGTACTTC. It codes for CASSLPLGLADTYEQYF. The complete variable domain, with remaining parts taken from reference TRBV5-5 and TRBJ2-7, reads DAGVTQSPTHLIKTRGQQVTLRCSPISGHKSVSWYQQVLGQGPQFIFQYYEKEERGRGNFPDRFSARQFPNYSSELNVNALLLGDSALYLCASSLPLGLADTYEQYFGPGTRLTVT.

The chain has TRBV6-1 and TRBJ1-1, with a weak D call TRBD1 (5 bases). From germline, CDR1 is MNHNS and CDR2 SASEGT. This CDR3 region has 12 residues. Trimming removed 7 bases from V and 5 bases from J, with 11 bases in between. In DNA form, the CDR3 reads TGTGCCAGCACGGAGACAGCTACTGAAGCTTTCTTT. Protein sequence: CASTETATEAFF.

This clone occurred once. The rearrangement uses TRBV19 and TRBJ1-6; 7 bases align to TRBD1. This CDR3 region has 15 residues. Trimming at V came to 4 bases and at J to 7 bases, leaving 7 bases not matched to a gene. Germline V CDR1 and CDR2: LNHDA, SQIVND (reference sequence). CDR3 amino acids: CASSRRQGGNSPLHF. The CDR3 nucleotides read TGTGCCAGTAGTAGACGACAGGGAGGCAATTCACCCCTCCACTTT.

This clone was detected once. This chain joins TRBV6-1 and TRBJ2-7; a weak D match, TRBD2 (6 bases). V was cut by 6 bases and J by 0 bases, with 12 bases left in between. The germline V gene has CDR1 MNHNS and CDR2 SASEGT. The CDR3 consists of 14 residues. CDR3 nucleotides: TGTGCCAGCAGGGTGGGGGGTAGCTCCTACGAGCAGTACTTC. This gives the protein CASRVGGSSYEQYF.